This TCR beta chain was obtained from a study of blood T cell repertoires in COVID-19. Study details: The United States, Italy and Spain provided the acute and convalescent COVID-19 samples. Sources were T cells, B-cell-depleted T cells, or PBMCs; the material itself was cDNA or gDNA.

This CDR3 region has 15 residues. CDR1 and CDR2 from the germline V gene are SGDLS and YYNGEE. V gave up 0 bases and J gave up 2 bases; unmatched junction bases: 3. Authors' analysis steps: Nucleated cell counts were estimated from reference gene primer amplification. Using immunoSEQ multiplex PCR, the repertoire was profiled, and TCRdb retains in-frame clones only, with some absent. V, J and clone size derive from that table, while D and trimming were established from the DNA sequence. The sample records 110,000 to 150,000 clones, 85% to 90% being singletons. This TCR derives from an older woman with acute or convalescent COVID-19. The sample taken for sequencing was peripheral blood. The V call is TRBV9, the J call TRBJ2-7, with 9 nucleotides matching TRBD1. The CDR3 DNA sequence: TGTGCCAGCAGCGTAGAACAGGGGGCCACCTACGAGCAGTACTTC. Its translation is CASSVEQGATYEQYF.